These 28 T cell receptor beta chains share one sample of origin, sequenced in a study of T cell responses to AZD1222 COVID-19 vaccine. The assay was immunoSEQ multiplex PCR, and TCRdb's table has in-frame clones only and misses some. Among around 80,000 clones listed, around 85% were seen once. Here the sequenced sample was peripheral blood, taken 28 days after the second AZD1222 dose. Receptors originate from an adult who received the AZD1222 COVID-19 vaccine.

The chain couples TRBV6-1 to TRBJ2-3; no clear D. The V and J ends lost 0 bases and 3 bases respectively, with 7 bases between them. The length of the CDR3 is 14 residues. The V gene's germline CDR1 is MNHNS and CDR2 SASEGT. DNA of the CDR3: TGTGCCAGCAGTGAAGCACTATCGACAGATACGCAGTATTTT. It specifies CASSEALSTDTQYF.

V gene TRBV12-5 combines with J gene TRBJ2-1, with D unresolved. V lost 3 bases, J lost 0 bases, and 9 bases lay in between. The germline CDR1 and CDR2 sequences are LGHNT and FRNRAP. This CDR3 is built from 15 residues. Here the CDR3 reads CASGLSGNSYNEQFF. CDR3 in DNA: TGTGCTAGTGGTTTATCAGGAAACTCCTACAATGAGCAGTTCTTC.

The sample holds one count of this clone. This sequence joins TRBV2 and TRBJ1-4, with TRBD1 matching over 10 bases. Germline CDR1 reads SNHLY; CDR2 reads FYNNEI. Losses at the gene ends were 7 bases for V and 8 bases for J; bases not matched to a gene: 4. The CDR3 is 13 amino acids. In DNA form, the CDR3 reads TGTGCCAGCACCGGGACAGGGGAAGAAAAACTGTTTTTT. As protein: CASTGTGEEKLFF. The full variable domain, rest sourced from reference TRBV2 and TRBJ1-4, is EPEVTQTPSHQVTQMGQEVILRCVPISNHLYFYWYRQILGQKVEFLVSFYNNEISEKSEIFDDQFSVERPDGSNFTLKIRSTKLEDSAMYFCASTGTGEEKLFFGSGTQLSVL.

This chain joins TRBV28 and TRBJ1-5; the D gene is possibly TRBD1 (5 bases). From germline, CDR1 is MDHEN and CDR2 SYDVKM. CDR3 length: 14 amino acids. Trimming took 7 bases from V and 5 from J, leaving 15 bases between them. The CDR3 DNA reads as TGTGCCAGCAAAGGAGGGGTGAGGGATCAGCCCCAGCATTTT. It yields the protein CASKGGVRDQPQHF.

This chain uses TRBV5-1 with TRBJ1-2; 8 bases line up with TRBD1. V dropped 4 bases and J dropped 4; count of bases not matched to a gene: 12. The CDR3 has 16 residues. CDR1 SGHRS and CDR2 YFSETQ come from the germline V gene. CDR3 nucleotides: TGCGCCAGCAGCCCCCTTACCGGACAGGGACTCTATGGCTACACCTTC. This sequence encodes CASSPLTGQGLYGYTF.

CDR3 region: CASSLAWRGNTEAFF. CDR3 in DNA: TGTGCCAGCAGCTTAGCGTGGAGAGGGAACACTGAAGCTTTCTTT. J is TRBJ1-1 and V is TRBV7-8, with unresolved D. The CDR3 is 15 amino acids. Trimming cost V 0 bases and J 1 base, with 9 bases left between them. Germline lookup yields CDR1 SGHVS and CDR2 FQNEAQ.

V usage is TRBV28 and J usage is TRBJ1-5, with D possibly being TRBD1 (6 bases). The CDR3 totals 15 residues. Between the trimmed V and J ends, which lost 4 bases and 9 bases, there was a span of 19 bases. The V gene's germline CDR1 is MDHEN and CDR2 SYDVKM. CDR3 region: CASSSNNRVTRPQHF. The CDR3 bases are TGTGCCAGCAGTTCCAATAACAGGGTAACACGGCCCCAGCATTTT.

CDR3 coding DNA: TGTGCCAGCAGTTCCGCTAAGATCGCTCCCCTGAGGGAAAAACTGTTTTTT. This encodes CASSSAKIAPLREKLFF. The chain employs TRBV28 and TRBJ1-4; no definite D call. CDR1 and CDR2 (germline): MDHEN, SYDVKM. The germline V and J ends were trimmed by 4 bases and 8 bases, with 23 bases remaining between them. CDR3 length equals 17 residues.

This chain connects TRBV11-1 to TRBJ2-1; TRBD1 matches 7 bases. CDR1 and CDR2 from the germline V gene are SGHAT and FQDESV (reference sequence). The CDR3 covers 15 residues. V lost 5 bases and J lost 4; bases outside the gene matches: 8. In DNA, the CDR3 is TGTGCCAGCAGCCACGGGACAGACCCATACAATGAGCAGTTCTTC. Encoded protein: CASSHGTDPYNEQFF. Supplemented by reference TRBV11-1 and TRBJ2-1, the full variable domain reads EAEVAQSPRYKITEKSQAVAFWCDPISGHATLYWYRQILGQGPELLVQFQDESVVDDSQLPKDRFSAERLKGVDSTLKIQPAELGDSAMYLCASSHGTDPYNEQFFGPGTRLTVL.

This clone was observed a handful of times. The CDR3 sequence: CASSRPGTSGLPQHF. The CDR3 DNA follows: TGTGCCAGCAGTAGACCCGGGACATCGGGTTTGCCCCAGCATTTT. The gene calls are TRBV28 and TRBJ1-5; a weak D match, TRBD1 (6 bases). This CDR3 spans 15 amino acids. V was clipped by 5 bases and J by 9 bases, with 20 bases between them. Per the germline V gene, CDR1 is MDHEN and CDR2 is SYDVKM.

V usage is TRBV6-4 and J usage is TRBJ2-2, with a weak D call TRBD2 (6 bases). The germline V gene has CDR1 MRHNA and CDR2 SNTAGT. The CDR3 covers 15 residues. V was cut by 3 bases and J by 2 bases, with 10 bases left in between. CDR3 in amino acids: CASSEGSGNTGELFF. DNA for the CDR3: TGTGCCAGCAGTGAGGGTAGCGGAAACACCGGGGAGCTGTTTTTT.

The chain combines TRBV10-3 with TRBJ2-1; D call uncertain. This CDR3 is built from 15 residues. Trimming shortened V by 3 bases and J by 2 bases, and 11 bases separated the two germline ends. Germline CDR1 is ENHRY and CDR2 is SYGVKD. The CDR3, as DNA: TGTGCCATCAGTGACTTGGCTAGTACCTACAATGAGCAGTTCTTC. Its protein is CAISDLASTYNEQFF.

The chain links TRBV27 to TRBJ1-5, with 7 bases lining up with TRBD1. Germline CDR1 MNHEY, CDR2 SMNVEV (reference sequence). The CDR3 runs 15 residues. The V segment lost 5 bases and the J segment 3 bases; nucleotides outside the gene matches: 7. CDR3 bases: TGTGCCAGCAGTCCACAGGGGACCCTCAATCAGCCCCAGCATTTT. This gives the protein CASSPQGTLNQPQHF.

The count of this clone is one. The chain joins TRBV6-5 to TRBJ1-1, with 9 positions matching TRBD1. Germline V lookup: CDR1 MNHEY, CDR2 SVGAGI. The trim removed 2 bases at V and 4 bases at J, leaving 5 bases unmatched. This CDR3 spans 15 amino acids. CDR3 in amino acids: CASSYLQGAGTEAFF. CDR3 sequence (DNA): TGTGCCAGCAGTTACCTACAGGGGGCAGGCACTGAAGCTTTCTTT.

On this clone itself: Since a much larger clone is just one base distant, this may be a read error. Other DNA sequences of this sample code for an identical CDR3. This sequence joins TRBV24-1 and TRBJ2-2; either TRBD1 or TRBD2 may fit D (5 bases each). The CDR3 runs to 16 residues. The V gene's germline CDR1 is KGHDR and CDR2 SFDVKD. The CDR3 sequence: CPTSAPGTGTTGELFF. CDR3 coding DNA: TGTCCCACCAGTGCCCCCGGGACCGGGACGACCGGGGAGCTGTTTTTT.

This CDR3 reads CASNTRGGANTEAFF. The CDR3 DNA is TGTGCCAGTAATACAAGAGGGGGCGCGAACACTGAAGCTTTCTTT. The V call is TRBV19, the J call TRBJ1-1; TRBD1 matches 7 bases. The trim removed 7 bases at V and 1 base at J, leaving 9 bases unmatched. CDR1 is LNHDA, CDR2 SQIVND, per germline (reference sequence). The CDR3 has 15 amino acids. The whole variable domain, filled in from reference TRBV19 and TRBJ1-1, reads DGGITQSPKYLFRKEGQNVTLSCEQNLNHDAMYWYRQDPGQGLRLIYYSQIVNDFQKGDIAEGYSVSREKKESFPLTVTSAQKNPTAFYLCASNTRGGANTEAFFGQGTRLTVV.

CDR3 amino acids: CAIRLAGALTDTQYF. CDR3 DNA sequence: TGTGCCATCAGGCTAGCGGGGGCCTTAACAGATACGCAGTATTTT. This rearrangement joins TRBV10-3 to TRBJ2-3; 10 bases are a match to TRBD2. Germline V CDR1 and CDR2: ENHRY, SYGVKD. The V gene end was trimmed by 6 bases and the J gene end by 3 bases; junction bases not matched to a gene: 6. This CDR3 spans 15 amino acids.

CDR3 protein: CASSSGQGTNSPLHF. DNA of the CDR3: TGTGCCAGCAGCTCCGGACAGGGTACGAATTCACCCCTCCACTTT. The chain links TRBV7-9 to TRBJ1-6; TRBD1 matches 8 bases. CDR3 length: 15 amino acids. V dropped 4 bases and J dropped 7; count of bases not matched to a gene: 6. Looked up from germline, CDR1 is SEHNR and CDR2 is FQNEAQ (reference sequence).

The V gene is TRBV5-1, the J gene TRBJ1-6, with 7 bases matching TRBD1. The junction had 1 base not matched to a gene; V was cut back by 3 bases and J by 4 bases. In germline, CDR1 is SGHRS, CDR2 YFSETQ. CDR3 size: 14 residues. CDR3: CASSWDRYNSPLHF. CDR3 coding DNA: TGCGCCAGCAGCTGGGACAGATATAATTCACCCCTCCACTTT.

The genes are TRBV5-5 and TRBJ2-3, with D perhaps TRBD2 (5 bases). The germline V gene has CDR1 SGHKS and CDR2 YYEKEE (reference sequence). The ends were cut back, 1 base at V and 2 bases at J, with 14 bases in the middle. This CDR3 comprises 16 residues. For the CDR3, the DNA is TGTGCCAGCAGCTTGAGAGGCGGGTTCCTCACAGATACGCAGTATTTT. This translates into CASSLRGGFLTDTQYF.

J is TRBJ2-6 and V is TRBV3-1 (or the pseudogene TRBV3-2); TRBD1 might be the D (6 bases). This CDR3 has 19 amino acids. V lost 0 bases and J 0 bases, leaving 15 bases between the germline ends. Per germline, CDR1 LGHDT and CDR2 YNNKEL (reference sequence). The CDR3 DNA reads as TGTGCCAGCAGCCAAGAGGGGGCAGGGGTAAGCTCTGGGGCCAACGTCCTGACTTTC. This sequence encodes CASSQEGAGVSSGANVLTF.

V is TRBV30 and J is TRBJ1-5; D is possibly TRBD1 (5 bases). This CDR3 comprises 14 residues. Germline V gene data show CDR1 as GTSNPN and CDR2 as SVGIG (reference sequence). The V gene lost 2 bases and the J gene lost 5 bases, with 13 bases spanning the gap. CDR3 residues: CAWSKGEVYQPQHF. The CDR3 DNA reads TGTGCCTGGAGTAAAGGGGAAGTATATCAGCCCCAGCATTTT.

With regard to this clone: Sequence at one end of the junction differs from germline and may be a read error. The J gene is TRBJ2-2, the V gene TRBV7-7; TRBD1 matches at 9 bases. Looked up from germline, CDR1 is SSHAT and CDR2 is FNYEAQ (reference sequence). The CDR3 spans 17 residues. The CDR3 DNA sequence: TGTGCTAGCAGCTTAGCGCTTGGGACAGGGCGCACCGGGGAGCTGTTTTTT. Translated, it gives CASSLALGTGRTGELFF.

The chain joins TRBV3-1 (or the pseudogene TRBV3-2) to TRBJ2-2, with a possible D match to TRBD1 (6 bases). This CDR3 region has 14 residues. The V end was cut by 1 base, the J end by 5 bases, with 8 bases between. Germline lookup yields CDR1 LGHDT and CDR2 YNNKEL (reference sequence). This CDR3 reads CASSQGTATGELFF. The DNA of the CDR3 is TGTGCCAGCAGCCAAGGGACAGCTACCGGGGAGCTGTTTTTT.

The V gene is TRBV4-1, the J gene TRBJ1-1, with TRBD1 matching over 8 bases. V was clipped by 3 bases and J by 3 bases; unmatched bases: 6. There are 15 residues in the CDR3. Germline assignment: CDR1 MGHRA and CDR2 YSYEKL. CDR3 nucleotides: TGCGCCAGCAGCCAGCAACAGGGGGGGGACACTGAAGCTTTCTTT. Residues: CASSQQQGGDTEAFF.

The chain joins TRBV7-9 to TRBJ1-1; D not certain. The V end was cut by 3 bases, the J end by 1 base, with 3 bases between. The CDR3 contains 12 residues. Germline V gives CDR1 SEHNR, CDR2 FQNEAQ (reference sequence). CDR3 region: CASSFQNTEAFF. The DNA of the CDR3 is TGTGCCAGCAGCTTCCAGAACACTGAAGCTTTCTTT.

The chain carries TRBV5-1 and TRBJ2-2, with TRBD1 identical over 7 bases. Germline lookup yields CDR1 SGHRS and CDR2 YFSETQ. This CDR3 contains 15 residues. V lost 0 bases and J lost 5; bases outside the gene matches: 4. CDR3 sequence: CASSLVGTDTGELFF. The CDR3 nucleotides are TGCGCCAGCAGCTTGGTTGGGACAGATACCGGGGAGCTGTTTTTT.

A note on this clone: At one of its ends the junction is not consistent with the germline gene, which may arise from a read error. V is TRBV20-1 and J is TRBJ2-7; 11 bases line up with TRBD1. Germline V gene sequence: CDR1 DFQATT, CDR2 SNEGSKA (reference sequence). CDR3 length: 11 residues. The CDR3 DNA reads TGCAGTGCTAGAGATGGAGGGACAGGGGGGTTC. This translates into CSARDGGTGGF.